The 5 T cell receptor beta chains presented below share a single source sample, sequenced in a study of CD8+CD57+ T cells in acquired aplastic anemia. Profiling that covered TCR beta VDJ and CDR3 relied on genomic DNA as its template. TCRdb itself ran the reads through MiXCR, one entry per CDR3 protein. The sample shows over 150,000 distinct CDR3 sequences, around 45% of them seen only once. The sequenced sample was sorted CD4+, CD8+, or CD8+CD57+ T cells (not recorded which) from PBMCs. The receptors come from a human donor in good health.

In DNA, the CDR3 is TGTGCCAGCAGTCCCTGGACAATACTAGCGAATCAAGAGACCCAGTACTTC. Its protein is CASSPWTILANQETQYF. The chain couples TRBV5-8 to TRBJ2-5; TRBD2 matches 7 bases. The CDR3 is 17 amino acids. The J segment lost 2 bases and the V segment lost 5 bases, leaving 15 bases of the junction unmatched. Germline V gene sequence: CDR1 SGHTS, CDR2 YDEGEE.

This clonotype was counted a single time. The chain couples TRBV5-1 to TRBJ1-1; no clear D gene. Germline-derived CDR1 and CDR2 are SGHRS and YFSETQ. The V end was cut by 1 base, the J end by 8 bases, with 15 bases between. This CDR3 contains 14 residues. Here the CDR3 reads CASSLMFDPKEAFF. CDR3 DNA: TGCGCCAGCAGCTTGATGTTCGACCCTAAAGAAGCTTTCTTT.

This rearrangement joins TRBV2 to TRBJ2-7; perhaps D is TRBD1 or TRBD2 (5 bases each). Germline values: CDR1 SNHLY, CDR2 FYNNEI. This CDR3 comprises 12 residues. The V end was cut by 6 bases, the J end by 2 bases, with 8 bases between. The CDR3 region has the DNA TGTGCCAGCAGAAGGGACGCCTACGAGCAGTACTTC. Its protein is CASRRDAYEQYF.

With regard to this clonotype: Likely a read error: the CDR3 ends without its conserved phenylalanine or tryptophan. This chain uses TRBV20-1 with TRBJ2-5; D is unclear. Deletions cut 1 base from V and 0 bases from J, with 3 bases between. The CDR3 sequence is 12 residues long. Germline V gene lookup returns CDR1 DFQATT and CDR2 SNEGSKA (reference sequence). In nucleotides, the CDR3 is TGCAGTGCTAGAGGGTACCAAGAGACCCAGTACTCC. Translation gives CSARGYQETQYS.

This clonotype came up many times. This chain connects TRBV7-2 to TRBJ2-7; D is perhaps TRBD2 (5 bases). V dropped 2 bases and J dropped 2 bases, with 16 bases sitting between them. Germline V gene sequence: CDR1 SGHTA, CDR2 FQGNSA. The CDR3 totals 16 residues. The CDR3 sequence: CASSLQRAVIPYEQYF. The CDR3 DNA follows: TGTGCCAGCAGCTTACAGAGGGCCGTAATTCCCTACGAGCAGTACTTC.